This is a list of T cell receptor beta chains from one sample in a study of CD8+ T cells in alopecia areata. The data were produced by immunoSEQ multiplex PCR, yet TCRdb's version contains in-frame clones alone and is incomplete. The top ten hold around 25% of the sample, which has around 150,000 clones, 82% seen once. Sample: CD8+ T cells sorted from blood, taken at week 4, from a patient treated with tofacitinib. The origin of the receptors is a human donor with alopecia areata. The CDR3 runs from the conserved cysteine through the conserved F or W. A D gene is named only where the DNA matches it firmly. Clone size appears in some rows only: once, few, many, or a class for an expanded clone.

J gene | clone size | D gene | V gene | CDR3 protein | CDR3 DNA
TRBJ2-3 | - | TRBD2 | TRBV5-6 | CASSLPRRGGALDTQYF | TGTGCCAGCAGCCTGCCCCGGCGCGGGGGGGCTTTGGATACGCAGTATTTT
TRBJ1-2 | - | - | TRBV4-3 | CASSPAGRVNYGYTF | TGCGCCAGCAGCCCAGCGGGTCGAGTTAACTATGGCTACACCTTC
TRBJ2-3 | - | TRBD1 | TRBV30 | CAWDRGLGDTQYF | TGTGCCTGGGACAGGGGGCTAGGAGATACGCAGTATTTT
TRBJ2-3 | - | - | TRBV4-2 | CASSQDRSRPYSTDTQYF | TGTGCCAGCAGCCAAGATAGGTCAAGGCCGTACAGCACAGATACGCAGTATTTT
TRBJ2-5 | - | - | TRBV4-3 | CASSPGAGETQYF | TGCGCCAGCAGCCCGGGGGCCGGAGAGACCCAGTACTTC
TRBJ1-1 | once | - | TRBV14 | CASSLRMNTEAFF | TGTGCCAGCAGCCTCCGGATGAACACTGAAGCTTTCTTT
TRBJ2-5 | few | - | TRBV15 | CATSPHRGQETQYF | TGTGCCACCAGCCCTCACCGCGGCCAAGAGACCCAGTACTTC
TRBJ2-5 | - | - | TRBV11-2 | CASSLRPSGAGETQYF | TGTGCCAGCAGCTTACGACCCTCCGGGGCTGGGGAGACCCAGTACTTC
TRBJ2-3 | - | - | TRBV6-5 | CASSYEAASTDTQYF | TGTGCCAGCAGTTACGAGGCGGCTAGCACAGATACGCAGTATTTT
TRBJ2-7 | - | TRBD2 | TRBV10-2 | CASRLGGEYEQYF | TGCGCCAGTAGACTCGGGGGGGAATACGAGCAGTACTTC
TRBJ2-7 | - | - | TRBV6-5 | CASSQGHPSSYEQYF | TGTGCCAGCAGCCAGGGACACCCGAGCTCCTACGAGCAGTACTTC
TRBJ2-1 | - | - | TRBV23-1 | CASSQSGTIWSRNTHNEQFF | TGCGCCAGCAGTCAATCGGGCACAATCTGGTCCAGGAATACCCACAATGAGCAGTTCTTC
TRBJ2-2 | - | TRBD2 | TRBV7-8 | CASSPLGGTITGELFF | TGTGCCAGCAGCCCCCTCGGAGGGACTATCACCGGGGAGCTGTTTTTT
TRBJ2-5 | - | - | TRBV14 | CASSLNLGAQYF | TGTGCCAGCAGCCTAAACCTAGGGGCCCAGTACTTC
TRBJ2-7 | few | - | TRBV28 | CASTANPLSPAYEQYF | TGTGCCAGCACCGCAAATCCCTTAAGTCCAGCCTACGAGCAGTACTTC
TRBJ2-3 | - | TRBD2 | TRBV27 | CASSLVLAGHTQYF | TGTGCCAGCAGTTTAGTACTAGCGGGGCATACGCAGTATTTT
TRBJ1-2 | - | TRBD1 | TRBV19 | CASCKDRVTTF | TGTGCCAGTTGTAAAGACAGGGTCACCACCTTC
TRBJ2-7 | - | - | TRBV11-2 | CASTASSGKTYEQYF | TGTGCCAGCACCGCCTCGTCCGGGAAAACCTACGAGCAGTACTTC
TRBJ1-2 | - | - | TRBV7-9 | CASSSVPPGGYTF | TGTGCCAGCAGCTCGGTCCCCCCGGGAGGCTACACCTTC
TRBJ2-1 | - | TRBD2 | TRBV13 | CASSLTPGGLEQFF | TGTGCCAGCAGCCTCACCCCGGGGGGGCTGGAGCAGTTCTTC